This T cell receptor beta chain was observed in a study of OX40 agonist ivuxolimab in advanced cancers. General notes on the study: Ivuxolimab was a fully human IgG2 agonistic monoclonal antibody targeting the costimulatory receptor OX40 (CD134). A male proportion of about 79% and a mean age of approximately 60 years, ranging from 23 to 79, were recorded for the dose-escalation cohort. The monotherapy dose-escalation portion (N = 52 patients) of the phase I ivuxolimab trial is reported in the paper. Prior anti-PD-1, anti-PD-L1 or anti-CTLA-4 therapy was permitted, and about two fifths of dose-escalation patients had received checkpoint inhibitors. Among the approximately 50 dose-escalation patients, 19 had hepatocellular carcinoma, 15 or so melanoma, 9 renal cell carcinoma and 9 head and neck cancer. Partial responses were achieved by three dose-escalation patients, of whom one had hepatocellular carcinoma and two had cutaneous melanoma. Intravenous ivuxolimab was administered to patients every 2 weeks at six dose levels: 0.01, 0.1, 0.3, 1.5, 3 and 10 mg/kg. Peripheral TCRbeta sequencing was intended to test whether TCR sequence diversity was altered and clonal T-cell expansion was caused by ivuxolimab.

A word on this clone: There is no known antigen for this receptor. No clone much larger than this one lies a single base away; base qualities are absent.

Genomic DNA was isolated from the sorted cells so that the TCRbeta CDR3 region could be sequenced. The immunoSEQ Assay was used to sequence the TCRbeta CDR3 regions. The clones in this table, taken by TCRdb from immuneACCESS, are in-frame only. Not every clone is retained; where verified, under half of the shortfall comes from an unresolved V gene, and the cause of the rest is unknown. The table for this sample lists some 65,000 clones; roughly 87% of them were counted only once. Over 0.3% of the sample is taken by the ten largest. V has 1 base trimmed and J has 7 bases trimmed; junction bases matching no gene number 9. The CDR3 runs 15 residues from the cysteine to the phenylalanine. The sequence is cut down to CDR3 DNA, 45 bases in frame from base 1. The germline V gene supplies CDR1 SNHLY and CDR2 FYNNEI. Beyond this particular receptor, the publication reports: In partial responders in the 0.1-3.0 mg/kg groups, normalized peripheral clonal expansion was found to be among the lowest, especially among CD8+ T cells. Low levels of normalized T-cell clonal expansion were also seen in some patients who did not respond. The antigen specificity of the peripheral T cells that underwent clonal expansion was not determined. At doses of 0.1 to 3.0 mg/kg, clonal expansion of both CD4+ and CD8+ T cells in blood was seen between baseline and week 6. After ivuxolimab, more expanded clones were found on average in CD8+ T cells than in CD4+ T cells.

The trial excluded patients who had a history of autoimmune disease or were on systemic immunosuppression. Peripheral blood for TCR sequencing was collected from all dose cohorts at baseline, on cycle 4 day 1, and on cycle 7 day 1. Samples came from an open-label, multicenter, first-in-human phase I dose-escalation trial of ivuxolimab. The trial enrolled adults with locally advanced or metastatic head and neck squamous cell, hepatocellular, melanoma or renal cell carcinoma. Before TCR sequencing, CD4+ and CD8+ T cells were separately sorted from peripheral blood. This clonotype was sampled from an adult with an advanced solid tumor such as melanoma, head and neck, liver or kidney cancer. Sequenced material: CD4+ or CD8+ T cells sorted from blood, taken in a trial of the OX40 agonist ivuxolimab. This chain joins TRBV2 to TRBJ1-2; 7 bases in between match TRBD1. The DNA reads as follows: TGTGCCAGCAGTGAAGATCCACAGGGGATCGGTGGCTACACCTTC. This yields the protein CASSEDPQGIGGYTF.